The clone carrying this T cell receptor (beta chain) showed up just once. Its cognate antigen is unknown. The data belong to a study of T cell responses to AZD1222 COVID-19 vaccine. Study-wide points: Spike-specific TCR depth and breadth grew after two AZD1222 doses.

Only in-frame clones appear in the TCRdb table, and some are missing; sequencing was by immunoSEQ multiplex PCR. Here the sample spans more than 90,000 clones, more than 70% being singletons. The CDR3 is made up of 15 amino acids. Germline V gene sequence: CDR1 LGHDT, CDR2 YNNKEL (reference sequence). The V and J ends lost 0 bases and 4 bases respectively, with 12 bases between them. V and J are TRBV3-1 (or the pseudogene TRBV3-2) and TRBJ1-2; unclear D gene. The source is an adult who received the AZD1222 COVID-19 vaccine. This specimen consisted of peripheral blood, obtained 28 days after the second AZD1222 dose. CDR3 amino acids: CASSQDLASGYGYTF. The CDR3 DNA follows: TGTGCCAGCAGCCAAGATCTGGCTTCAGGCTATGGCTACACCTTC.